This T cell receptor beta chain was profiled in a study of CD8+ T cells in alopecia areata. Study background: Treatment comprised oral tofacitinib, 5 to 10 mg twice daily, in treated patients.

Broader study findings: While patients received tofacitinib, many expanded lesional clones remained present in scalp and blood. A single nonresponder leaves the baseline CD8+ expansion link to response uncertain.

Details on this clone: What it recognizes is unknown.

Trimming took 7 bases from V and 4 from J; bases not matched to a gene: 6. The CDR3 covers 12 residues. Germline assignment: CDR1 SQVTM and CDR2 ANQGSEA. Treatment of the sample: oral pan-JAK inhibitor, 5-10 mg twice daily. From alopecia areata patients, lesional scalp punch biopsies and peripheral blood were collected. RNA, once extracted, was reverse transcribed into cDNA for use as the sequencing template. Method: immunoSEQ multiplex PCR; TCRdb's copy keeps in-frame clones and lacks some. The sample lists under 150,000 clones, 53% occurring once. The TCR was taken from a human donor with alopecia areata. This chain connects TRBV29-1 to TRBJ1-1; 7 bases are shared with TRBD1. The sequenced sample was CD4+ T cells sorted from blood, obtained at week 4, from a patient treated with tofacitinib. In nucleotides, the CDR3 is TGCAGCGCAGACCAGGGGGGCACTGAAGCTTTCTTT. Translation: CSADQGGTEAFF.